A single sample is the source of the 6 T cell receptor beta chains below, sequenced in a study of T cell repertoires in ileal Crohn's disease. Sample time point: neoterminal ileum biopsy at postoperative endoscopy, about 6 months after surgery. Measured with immunoSEQ multiplex PCR; TCRdb has only the in-frame clones, and not every one. The data contain approximately 13,000 clones, more than 60% of them singletons. The sample consisted of ileal tissue. All receptors come from an adult with Crohn's disease.

The rearrangement links TRBV6-5 to TRBJ1-3; D gene ambiguous. Germline values: CDR1 MNHEY, CDR2 SVGAGI. The CDR3 spans 15 residues. V was cut by 0 bases and J by 2 bases, with 8 bases left in between. CDR3 in amino acids: CASSYSRYTGNTIYF. CDR3 coding DNA: TGTGCCAGCAGTTACTCCCGATACACTGGAAACACCATATATTTT.

V is TRBV13 and J is TRBJ1-1, with 9 bases identical to TRBD1. V gave up 1 base and J gave up 6 bases; unmatched junction bases: 6. The CDR3 runs to 15 residues. Germline V gives CDR1 PRHDT, CDR2 FYEKMQ (reference sequence). This CDR3 is CASSLEGTGLAEAFF. The CDR3 DNA reads as TGTGCCAGCAGCTTAGAAGGGACAGGGTTGGCTGAAGCTTTCTTT.

A few counts support this clone. The chain carries TRBV5-1 and TRBJ2-2; 9 positions agree with TRBD2. Germline CDR1 SGHRS, CDR2 YFSETQ. This CDR3 is 17 amino acids long. Unmatched junction bases numbered 8, after V lost 4 bases and J lost 1 base. The DNA for the CDR3 is TGCGCCAGCAGCCCCGACCCTAGCGGGGTGAACACCGGGGAGCTGTTTTTT. This translates into CASSPDPSGVNTGELFF.

This clone has more than one count but fewer than ten. The chain uses TRBV6-1 and TRBJ1-2; 8 positions agree with TRBD1. V shed 6 bases, J shed 4 bases, and the junction held 7 bases outside the gene matches. The CDR3 contains 14 residues. Germline CDR1 and CDR2: MNHNS and SASEGT. CDR3 protein: CASRPAGGGYGYTF. DNA of the CDR3: TGTGCCAGCAGGCCAGCAGGGGGCGGCTATGGCTACACCTTC.

This chain connects TRBV7-2 to TRBJ2-1, with 7 bases matching TRBD1. The germline V gene encodes CDR1 SGHTA and CDR2 FQGNSA. The CDR3 loop spans 15 amino acids. J was trimmed by 4 bases and V by 6 bases; bases with no gene match: 9. CDR3 sequence reads: CASRRTGTDYNEQFF. CDR3 nucleotide sequence: TGTGCCAGCAGGCGTACCGGGACAGATTACAATGAGCAGTTCTTC.

V is TRBV6-4 and J is TRBJ1-2; TRBD1 aligns across 7 bases. The V gene's germline CDR1 is MRHNA and CDR2 SNTAGT. Trimming at V came to 1 base and at J to 7 bases, leaving 15 bases not matched to a gene. CDR3 size: 17 residues. This CDR3 is CASSDYWTGTGSGGYTF. CDR3 coding DNA: TGTGCCAGCAGTGACTATTGGACAGGCACAGGGAGTGGTGGCTACACCTTC.